This TCR beta chain was retrieved from a study of blood T cell repertoires in COVID-19 (dated by TCRdb to 2020 to 2021). In terms of the full investigation: Samples covering the acute and convalescent phases of COVID-19 were provided by collaborators in the United States, Italy and Spain. The dataset comprised deeply sampled blood TCRbeta repertoires from subjects exposed to, actively infected with, or recovered from COVID-19. A freely available public database, intended as a resource for researchers studying the immune response to SARS-CoV-2, is where the repertoires were released. A de-identified subject ID, COVID-19 status, age in years and sex were almost always included in the sample metadata. Where HLA class I and class II types were available, the types were taken from metadata supplied by the sample provider, not from assay-based typing. The prospective study material was composed of cDNA or gDNA derived from T cells, B-cell-depleted T cells, or PBMCs. Samples were obtained from the ongoing ImmuneRACE study (first 160 participants) and from over 1,000 subjects provided by 6 global collaborators.

Collaborating institutions collected whole blood in K2EDTA tubes following their own protocols. Collaborator samples were shipped for TCRbeta analysis as frozen whole blood, isolated PBMCs, or DNA extracted from either sample type. The germline V gene supplies CDR1 MNHEY and CDR2 SVGAGI. Taken from cysteine to phenylalanine, the CDR3 has 16 residues. Just CDR3 DNA is preserved here, 48 bases in frame from base 1. V and J lose 2 bases and 0 bases, and a span of 14 bases separates them. Ten or more counts support this clone. Its specific antigen is unknown. Base quality data are lacking; no much larger clone is found one base away. General conclusions and limits of the study: How much clinical and demographic metadata was included differed by source and by participant, and the metadata was provided uncurated.

The immunoSEQ Assay, a bias-controlled multiplex PCR, was used to amplify TCRbeta CDR3 regions from genomic DNA. The original methods were these. Within the assay, amplification of reference gene primers was used to estimate how many nucleated cells each sample contained. To quantify the absolute abundance of each unique TCRbeta CDR3 rearrangement, sequence reads were collapsed and filtered. For each sample, productive Simpson clonality was calculated by taking the square root of Simpson's diversity index across productive rearrangements. TCRdb limited this immuneACCESS table to in-frame rearrangements with V and J called. A share of clones is missing; checked studies link under half to unresolved V genes, and the rest is unexplained. V, J and clone size were drawn from that table, and D and trimming were deduced from the DNA. Within this sample are 150,000 to 170,000 clones, with under 85% of them counted one time only. The biggest ten clones account for roughly 3.5% of the sample.

This clonotype was sampled from a woman of 80 years or more with acute or convalescent COVID-19. The rearranged segments are TRBV6-5 and TRBJ2-7; the D segment could be TRBD1, given 6 matching bases. The specimen was peripheral blood. The nucleotide sequence is given as TGTGCCAGCAGTTACCAGACAGGACCTTTCTCCTACGAGCAGTACTTC. This encodes CASSYQTGPFSYEQYF.